The 11 T cell receptor beta chains below all came from one sample that was sequenced in a study of cytomegalovirus exposure and HLA in healthy donors. The PCR used 60 Vbeta and 13 Jbeta primers. Data came from immunoSEQ multiplex PCR; TCRdb stores just in-frame clones and leaves some out. This table has roughly 180,000 clones, about four fifths appearing once. The sample consisted of PBMCs. The source is a young woman in good health and CMV-seronegative.

The genes are TRBV5-6 and TRBJ2-1; 12 nucleotides match TRBD1. CDR3 length: 16 residues. Germline V gene data show CDR1 as SGHDT and CDR2 as YYEEEE. Trimming removed 1 base from V and 9 bases from J; junction bases left unmatched: 8. CDR3: CASSLRWDRGPSEQFF. The CDR3 DNA follows: TGTGCCAGCAGCTTGCGGTGGGACAGGGGGCCCAGTGAGCAGTTCTTC. Complete variable domain (other parts from reference TRBV5-6 and TRBJ2-1): DAGVTQSPTHLIKTRGQQVTLRCSPKSGHDTVSWYQQALGQGPQFIFQYYEEEERQRGNFPDRFSGHQFPNYSSELNVNALLLGDSALYLCASSLRWDRGPSEQFFGPGTRLTVL.

V is TRBV30 and J is TRBJ2-2; 10 nucleotides line up with TRBD2. J gave up 8 bases and V 1 base, and 10 bases lay outside the gene matches. Germline-derived CDR1 and CDR2 are GTSNPN and SVGIG (reference sequence). This CDR3 spans 16 amino acids. The CDR3 DNA sequence: TGTGCCTGGAGTGGAGGTGGGCTAGCGGGAGTTGGGGAGCTGTTTTTT. This codes for CAWSGGGLAGVGELFF.

This clone was seen only a few times. The J gene is TRBJ2-3, the V gene TRBV28; 11 bases map to TRBD2. With 2 bases clipped from V and 2 bases from J, the junction kept 6 bases outside the gene matches. The CDR3 runs 17 residues. The V gene's germline CDR1 is MDHEN and CDR2 SYDVKM. For the CDR3, the DNA is TGTGCCAGCAGTTTACTAGGGACTAGCGGAGACACAGATACGCAGTATTTT. This translates into CASSLLGTSGDTDTQYF. Looking up the rest from reference TRBV28 and TRBJ2-3 gives the full variable domain: DVKVTQSSRYLVKRTGEKVFLECVQDMDHENMFWYRQDPGLGLRLIYFSYDVKMKEKGDIPEGYSVSREKKERFSLILESASTNQTSMYLCASSLLGTSGDTDTQYFGPGTRLTVL.

The CDR3 reads CASSLFGTSGTNNEQFF. The DNA of the CDR3 is TGTGCCAGCTCACTCTTCGGGACTAGCGGGACCAACAATGAGCAGTTCTTC. The chain links TRBV18 to TRBJ2-1; 13 bases line up with TRBD2. This CDR3 region has 17 residues. Trimming took 4 bases from V and 5 from J; bases not matched to a gene: 8. Germline V lookup: CDR1 KGHSH, CDR2 LQKENI.

This chain links TRBV4-2 with TRBJ1-2; D gene unclear. CDR1 and CDR2 (germline): LGHNA, YNFKEQ. V was pared by 0 bases and J by 7 bases, with 12 bases between. This CDR3 is 14 amino acids long. This chain's CDR3 is CASSQEGRIGGYTF. The CDR3 nucleotides read TGTGCCAGCAGCCAAGAGGGCAGAATCGGTGGCTACACCTTC.

The chain has TRBV15 and TRBJ1-5; TRBD1 is a possible D gene (5 bases). V was trimmed by 3 bases and J by 7 bases, leaving 16 bases between them. The CDR3 is 15 residues long. Germline-derived CDR1 and CDR2 are LNHNV and YYDKDF (reference sequence). CDR3 sequence reads: CATSRLQGFGQPQHF. The CDR3 bases are TGTGCCACCAGCAGGCTTCAGGGATTTGGACAGCCCCAGCATTTT.

This clone showed up just once. The chain is built from TRBV2 and TRBJ2-7, with D tentatively TRBD1 (5 bases). The better agreement between TRBJ2-5 and the DNA end casts doubt on the J call. The CDR3 contains 16 residues. Germline CDR1 SNHLY, CDR2 FYNNEI. The CDR3 loop reads CASSVLTANDEETQYF. The CDR3 DNA reads as TGTGCCAGCAGCGTCTTGACAGCGAATGACGAAGAGACCCAGTACTTC.

The V gene is TRBV7-2, the J gene TRBJ2-3, with a weak D call TRBD1 (6 bases). CDR1 and CDR2 (germline): SGHTA, FQGNSA. The CDR3 is made up of 14 amino acids. V shed 1 base and J shed 4 bases, with 9 bases lying between them. The CDR3 protein is CASSLVRGADTQYF. The CDR3 bases are TGTGCCAGCAGCTTAGTCAGGGGAGCAGATACGCAGTATTTT.

The gene calls are TRBV5-4 and TRBJ2-7; the match to TRBD2 covers 9 bases. Germline assignment: CDR1 SGHNT and CDR2 YYREEE (reference sequence). There are 15 residues in the CDR3. The J segment lost 2 bases and the V segment lost 0 bases, leaving 3 bases of the junction unmatched. The chain's CDR3 is CASSLGAGGPYEQYF. Here the CDR3 DNA reads TGTGCCAGCAGCTTGGGAGCGGGAGGCCCCTACGAGCAGTACTTC.

This chain links TRBV7-2 with TRBJ2-5; TRBD2 aligns across 9 bases. Germline V gene lookup returns CDR1 SGHTA and CDR2 FQGNSA. J lost 4 bases, V lost 5 bases, and 8 bases had no gene match. CDR3 length: 15 residues. CDR3 in amino acids: CASSPIAGDGETQYF. The CDR3 DNA sequence: TGTGCCAGCAGCCCTATAGCGGGAGACGGAGAGACCCAGTACTTC.

V is TRBV10-1 and J is TRBJ1-2, with D unclear. The CDR3 loop spans 12 amino acids. Trimming took 3 bases from V and 6 from J, leaving 8 bases between them. Germline V gene sequence: CDR1 WNHNN, CDR2 SYGVQD (reference sequence). The CDR3 region has the DNA TGCGCCAGCAGTGAAGGACTCAATGGCTACACCTTC. It encodes CASSEGLNGYTF.